This T cell receptor (beta chain) derives from a study of cytomegalovirus exposure and HLA in healthy donors. The CDR3 covers 15 residues. The V and J ends lost 3 bases and 7 bases, in that order; junction bases with no gene match: 9. From germline, CDR1 is SGHRS and CDR2 YFSETQ. The PCR used 60 Vbeta and 13 Jbeta primers. Original processing notes: Counted up in a later analysis, unique TCR beta chains came to 65 million to 80 million, with around 10 million shared. Sequencing was performed with immunoSEQ multiplex PCR; in TCRdb, only in-frame clones are kept and a portion is missing. From that table come the V and J calls and clone size; the DNA was used to work out D and trimming. The table includes approximately 120,000 clones, 78% detected once.

The sequence was obtained from a man aged 30 to 39 in good health and CMV-seropositive. The specimen was PBMCs. The chain links TRBV5-1 to TRBJ2-1; 8 nucleotides match TRBD1. DNA for the CDR3: TGCGCCAGCAGCTCGACGACAGGGGCAGTGAATGAGCAGTTCTTC. Encoded protein: CASSSTTGAVNEQFF.